Each of the 4 T cell receptor beta chains below was sequenced from the same sample in a study of blood T cell repertoires in COVID-19 (dated by TCRdb to the early 2020s). Library construction relied on the immunoSEQ multiplex PCR assay. This is the immuneACCESS table as TCRdb keeps it, with only in-frame sequences that have V and J called. A part of the clones is gone; compared with another copy, unresolved V genes explain less than half, and the rest is unexplained. In all, the sample holds about 260,000 clones, and 70% to 85% of those were seen once. 1.9% of the sample lies in the top ten. The sequencing input was peripheral blood. The receptors were sampled from an elderly woman with acute or convalescent COVID-19.

The gene calls are TRBV7-2 and TRBJ1-6, with TRBD1 as a possible D gene (6 bases). V dropped 4 bases and J dropped 4 bases, with 14 bases sitting between them. The CDR3 length is 16 residues. Per the germline V gene, CDR1 is SGHTA and CDR2 is FQGNSA. CDR3 sequence: CASSSQGIGYNSPLHF. The CDR3 bases are TGTGCCAGCAGCTCACAGGGCATCGGGTATAATTCACCCCTCCACTTT.

J is TRBJ1-2 and V is TRBV5-1, with TRBD1 matching over 9 bases. CDR1 and CDR2 (germline): SGHRS, YFSETQ. The J segment lost 6 bases and the V segment lost 4 bases, leaving 7 bases of the junction unmatched. The CDR3 consists of 14 residues. CDR3 amino acids: CASSGDRVYHGYTF. DNA for the CDR3: TGCGCCAGCAGCGGGGACAGGGTCTACCATGGCTACACCTTC.

As to this clone: Other DNA sequences in the same sample also yield this CDR3. The chain employs TRBV9 and TRBJ1-1; D remains unclear. The CDR3 is 13 amino acids. The germline CDR1 and CDR2 sequences are SGDLS and YYNGEE. Trimming stripped 4 bases from V and 0 bases from J, with 7 bases between. CDR3 sequence (DNA): TGTGCCAGCAGCCCCCACATGAACACTGAAGCTTTCTTT. As protein: CASSPHMNTEAFF.

The V gene is TRBV19, the J gene TRBJ2-1; 7 nucleotides align to TRBD2. The CDR3 has 15 amino acids. CDR1 is LNHDA and CDR2 is SQIVND in the germline V gene (reference sequence). V was pared by 3 bases and J by 2 bases, with 4 bases of the junction left unmatched. Written as DNA, the CDR3 is TGTGCCAGTAGTATCGGGGGGTGGGCCTACAATGAGCAGTTCTTC. Protein: CASSIGGWAYNEQFF.